This T cell receptor beta chain stems from a study of PD-L1 blockade in urothelial cancer. About the study: Patients initiated atezolizumab around 2014 at 1,200 mg intravenously every 3 weeks.

Germline CDR1 reads MDHEN; CDR2 reads SYDVKM. V lost 6 bases to trimming and J lost 5 bases, with 14 bases between them. This CDR3 has 13 residues. Time point here: pretreatment peripheral blood. Patients' urothelial carcinoma was locally advanced or metastatic. Synthetic spike-ins, TCR analog templates, were added into each PCR. TCRdb's table, derived via immunoSEQ multiplex PCR, lists solely in-frame clones and lacks some. This sample has 72,000 or so clones, with approximately 83% found just once. The sequence was collected from a man aged 55 to 69 with urothelial cancer. The chain joins TRBV28 to TRBJ2-7, with D perhaps matching TRBD1 (7 bases). The sample in question was PBMCs, obtained around atezolizumab (anti-PD-L1) treatment. CDR3 nucleotide sequence: TGTGCCAGCAGGCGCGGGACAGTTAACGAGCAGTACTTC. Translating gives CASRRGTVNEQYF.